This T cell receptor (beta chain) was recorded in a study of technical replicates of blood from a handful of donors. Germline CDR1 and CDR2: SGDLS and YYNGEE. The CDR3 runs 15 residues. Unmatched junction bases numbered 0, after V lost 3 bases and J lost 0 bases. Clones were read by immunoSEQ multiplex PCR, and TCRdb kept only the in-frame ones, dropping some. The table lists roughly 100,000 clones, roughly 94% of them singletons. This chain connects TRBV9 to TRBJ2-1; 10 bases match TRBD2. Material: T cells isolated from PBMCs. The clonotype comes from a human donor in good health. CDR3 sequence reads: CASSEREGSYNEQFF. CDR3 nucleotide sequence: TGTGCCAGCAGCGAGCGGGAGGGCTCCTACAATGAGCAGTTCTTC.